These 9 T cell receptor beta chains were all obtained from the same sample, sequenced in a study of T-cell memory formation after mild COVID-19. Each CDR3 protein gets one entry after TCRdb re-called the 5' RACE reads with MiXCR. The repertoire consists of under 450,000 distinct CDR3 sequences, with 20% to 25% occurring once and the leading ten covering under 15%. Sequences were obtained from PBMCs or a T cell subset sorted from them (not recorded which). The receptors were gathered from an adult woman who had mild COVID-19 (a few samples of this study predate the infection). Cell type and time point are not known.

This clonotype has only a few counts. This chain connects TRBV5-6 to TRBJ2-7, with D tentatively TRBD2 (6 bases). Germline V gene sequence: CDR1 SGHDT, CDR2 YYEEEE. The ends were cut back, 4 bases at V and 4 bases at J, with 12 bases in the middle. The CDR3 extends over 13 amino acids. DNA of the CDR3: TGTGCCAGCAGCAGCGTGGGGAGGTACGAGCAGTACTTC. Amino acids: CASSSVGRYEQYF.

This rearrangement joins TRBV3-1 to TRBJ2-2; D call uncertain. V lost 6 bases to trimming and J lost 4 bases, with 9 bases between them. Germline V gene data show CDR1 as LGHDT and CDR2 as YNNKEL (reference sequence). There are 13 residues in the CDR3. CDR3 nucleotides: TGTGCCAGCAGGCAACAGCCCACCGGGGAGCTGTTTTTT. It codes for CASRQQPTGELFF.

There are a few counts of this clonotype. The V gene is TRBV20-1, the J gene TRBJ1-5; D gene unclear. Germline loops: CDR1 DFQATT, CDR2 SNEGSKA (reference sequence). V was cut by 3 bases and J by 1 base, with 10 bases left in between. The CDR3 totals 14 residues. Written as DNA, the CDR3 is TGCAGTGCTAGGACCGATATGAGCAATCAGCCCCAGCATTTT. Amino acids: CSARTDMSNQPQHF.

The chain carries TRBV27 and TRBJ1-2; TRBD1 aligns across 9 bases. V trimming: 5 bases; J trimming: 6 bases; junction bases outside the gene matches: 10. Germline V gives CDR1 MNHEY, CDR2 SMNVEV (reference sequence). The CDR3 has 15 residues. CDR3: CASSPRQGDEDGYTF. DNA of the CDR3: TGTGCCAGCAGTCCTCGACAGGGGGACGAGGATGGCTACACCTTC.

This clonotype occurred a few times. The genes are TRBV20-1 and TRBJ1-2; perhaps TRBD1 as D (6 bases). This CDR3 spans 13 amino acids. The ends were cut back, 4 bases at V and 2 bases at J, with 11 bases in the middle. Germline CDR1 DFQATT, CDR2 SNEGSKA (reference sequence). CDR3 nucleotides: TGCAGTGCTACGGACAGAGGAAACTATGGCTACACCTTC. It is translated as CSATDRGNYGYTF.

The V gene is TRBV20-1, the J gene TRBJ2-7; 8 bases align to TRBD1. The CDR3 totals 15 residues. Trimming removed 7 bases from V and 2 bases from J; junction bases left unmatched: 13. Germline V CDR1 and CDR2: DFQATT, SNEGSKA (reference sequence). CDR3 DNA sequence: TGCAGTGTTTCCACCAGGGGACAGGATCCCTACGAGCAGTACTTC. Its translation is CSVSTRGQDPYEQYF.

The chain recombines TRBV12-3 or TRBV12-4 with TRBJ2-1; D gene ambiguous. The CDR3 is made up of 14 amino acids. Trimming took 4 bases from V and 1 from J, leaving 8 bases between them. In DNA, the CDR3 is TGTGCCAGCAGTTCAGCCGGGTCCTACAATGAGCAGTTCTTC. Its translation: CASSSAGSYNEQFF.

The J gene is TRBJ2-1, the V gene TRBV6-1; possibly TRBD1 for D (6 bases). The V and J ends lost 6 bases and 1 base respectively, with 7 bases between them. The CDR3 spans 13 residues. Germline loops: CDR1 MNHNS, CDR2 SASEGT. DNA for the CDR3: TGTGCCAGCAGACAGGGATCCTACAATGAGCAGTTCTTC. Translating it yields CASRQGSYNEQFF.

This clonotype was found a few times. This sequence joins TRBV4-3 and TRBJ1-1; maybe TRBD1 (5 bases). The CDR3 length is 13 residues. Germline V gene sequence: CDR1 LGHNA, CDR2 YSLEER. Deletions cut 1 base from V and 4 bases from J, with 7 bases between. The CDR3 DNA follows: TGCGCCAGCAGCCAAGGGGGCATCACTGAAGCTTTCTTT. Amino acid sequence: CASSQGGITEAFF.